These 19 T cell receptor beta chains were all obtained from the same sample, sequenced in a study of regulatory T cells in long-lasting Graves disease. TCR beta libraries were built with iRepertoire HTBI primers and Arm-PCR of CDR3 regions. TCRdb re-called the multiplex PCR reads through MiXCR, storing one row per CDR3 protein. The sample lists about 430,000 distinct CDR3 sequences, 21% seen once, with approximately 14% in the top ten. Time point noted: persistent/refractory GD, antithyroid drugs over 5 years with positive TRAb. The TCR library was made from RNA extracted from PBMCs. This material consisted of peripheral blood mononuclear cells (PBMCs), taken when the disease was refractory, from a patient treated with antithyroid drugs. All receptors derive from a female donor with Graves disease.

This clonotype has ten or more counts. V gene TRBV2 combines with J gene TRBJ2-7, with D possibly TRBD1 on 6 matching bases. The germline V gene has CDR1 SNHLY and CDR2 FYNNEI. Between the trimmed V and J ends, which lost 6 bases and 7 bases, there was a span of 19 bases. This CDR3 has 14 amino acids. The CDR3, as DNA: TGTGCCAGCAGCCCTACTCAGGGGTTGGGGGAGCAGTACTTC. It specifies CASSPTQGLGEQYF.

This clonotype was seen more than once but under ten times. The rearrangement joins TRBV15 to TRBJ1-1; D is perhaps TRBD1 (5 bases). Germline CDR1 is LNHNV and CDR2 is YYDKDF (reference sequence). V was cut by 0 bases and J by 4 bases, with 12 bases left in between. This CDR3 is built from 15 residues. The CDR3 DNA sequence: TGTGCCACCAGCAGAGAGGTAGGGGCGGTCACTGAAGCTTTCTTT. It is translated as CATSREVGAVTEAFF.

This clonotype occurred many times. This rearrangement joins TRBV7-9 to TRBJ2-5, with TRBD2 as a possible D gene (5 bases). Germline values: CDR1 SEHNR, CDR2 FQNEAQ (reference sequence). Trimming removed 7 bases from V and 5 bases from J, with 14 bases in between. CDR3 size: 13 residues. The CDR3 loop is CASNFGETETQYF. CDR3 nucleotides: TGTGCCAGCAACTTCGGGGAAACGGAGACCCAGTACTTC.

V usage is TRBV18 and J usage is TRBJ1-3, with D perhaps TRBD1 (6 bases). The germline CDR1 and CDR2 sequences are KGHSH and LQKENI. V lost 5 bases and J lost 3, with 14 bases in between. The CDR3 is made up of 15 amino acids. The CDR3 coding sequence is TGTGCCAGCTCATCCTCCAAGGGGGTTGGAAACACCATATATTTT. It specifies CASSSSKGVGNTIYF.

In this sample, this clonotype turned up a few times. This chain uses TRBV9 with TRBJ2-7; 7 nucleotides agree with TRBD1. Germline CDR1 SGDLS, CDR2 YYNGEE. CDR3 length: 15 residues. The V gene end was trimmed by 0 bases and the J gene end by 3 bases; junction bases not matched to a gene: 6. The chain's CDR3 is CASSVDPGGNYEQYF. CDR3 sequence (DNA): TGTGCCAGCAGCGTAGATCCAGGGGGAAACTACGAGCAGTACTTC.

There are many counts of this clonotype. The chain links TRBV20-1 to TRBJ1-5; D unclear. From germline, CDR1 is DFQATT and CDR2 SNEGSKA (reference sequence). The CDR3 sequence is 15 residues long. V gave up 6 bases and J gave up 0 bases, with 15 bases separating them. The CDR3 DNA follows: TGCAGTGCCGGGCCTCCGGATTATAGCAATCAGCCCCAGCATTTT. This encodes CSAGPPDYSNQPQHF.

The V call is TRBV4-1, the J call TRBJ2-3; 10 positions agree with TRBD2. This CDR3 has 16 residues. Per the germline V gene, CDR1 is MGHRA and CDR2 is YSYEKL. Unmatched junction bases numbered 12, after V lost 5 bases and J lost 7 bases. The CDR3: CASSSIRTSGTNTQYF. DNA for the CDR3: TGCGCCAGCAGCTCGATCCGGACTAGCGGAACAAATACGCAGTATTTT.

The J gene is TRBJ2-1, the V gene TRBV19, with TRBD2 matching over 10 bases. V shed 7 bases, J shed 5 bases, and the junction held 8 bases outside the gene matches. The CDR3 totals 15 residues. CDR1 and CDR2 from the germline V gene are LNHDA and SQIVND (reference sequence). CDR3: CASKWSSGGNNEQFF. The CDR3 nucleotides read TGTGCCAGTAAATGGTCTAGCGGGGGAAACAATGAGCAGTTCTTC.

This clonotype has a count of ten or more. V is TRBV28 and J is TRBJ2-5; D unclear. The CDR3 totals 13 residues. Trimming took 3 bases from V and 5 from J, leaving 10 bases between them. Germline V gene sequence: CDR1 MDHEN, CDR2 SYDVKM. The CDR3 loop is CASSLDRWETQYF. CDR3 nucleotides: TGTGCCAGCAGTTTGGATAGATGGGAGACCCAGTACTTC.

This chain links TRBV7-9 with TRBJ1-1; no clear D. V lost 2 bases to trimming and J lost 4 bases, with 8 bases between them. This CDR3 contains 13 residues. Per germline, CDR1 SEHNR and CDR2 FQNEAQ (reference sequence). Here the CDR3 reads CASSLPLRTEAFF. The CDR3 bases are TGTGCCAGCAGCTTACCACTGCGCACTGAAGCTTTCTTT.

This clonotype was seen repeatedly, ten times or more. V and J are TRBV12-3 or TRBV12-4 and TRBJ1-4; D uncertain. V was shortened by 1 base and J by 6 bases, with 9 bases between the two germline ends. The CDR3 length is 14 residues. The CDR3 DNA is TGTGCCAGCAGTTTAGGGCTGGTCCATGAAAAACTGTTTTTT. Translating gives CASSLGLVHEKLFF.

This clonotype was observed many times. The V gene is TRBV28, the J gene TRBJ2-7; D remains unclear. Germline lookup yields CDR1 MDHEN and CDR2 SYDVKM. The CDR3 loop spans 13 amino acids. V shed 2 bases and J shed 9 bases, with 14 bases lying between them. CDR3 DNA: TGTGCCAGCAGTTTAGGTGGGCCCCCTAGGCAGTACTTC. Its protein is CASSLGGPPRQYF.

The sample holds many counts of this clonotype. The chain carries TRBV7-8 and TRBJ1-6; D is uncertain. Trimming removed 5 bases at V and 9 bases at J, with 17 bases between. Germline values: CDR1 SGHVS, CDR2 FQNEAQ. The CDR3 covers 15 residues. The CDR3 protein is CASSAPTIWSSPLHF. CDR3 in DNA: TGTGCCAGCAGCGCCCCGACAATTTGGAGTTCACCCCTCCACTTT.

With respect to this clonotype: This may stem from a read error, because a much larger clone lies one nucleotide away. The chain uses TRBV20-1 and TRBJ2-5, with 10 bases lining up with TRBD2. After removal of 4 bases from V and 1 base from J, the junction contained 3 bases not matched to a gene. CDR3 length: 14 residues. CDR1 and CDR2 (germline): DFQATT, SNEGSKA (reference sequence). CDR3 residues: CSAKTSGTQETQYF. The DNA for the CDR3 is TGCAGTGCTAAAACTAGCGGGACCCAAGAGACCCAGTACTTC.

This clonotype appeared many times. The genes are TRBV27 and TRBJ2-7, with a possible D match to TRBD1 (5 bases). CDR3 length: 13 amino acids. V dropped 8 bases and J dropped 5 bases, with 16 bases sitting between them. Germline CDR1 MNHEY, CDR2 SMNVEV (reference sequence). The CDR3 DNA is TGTGCCAGCCCCCTCTTTAGGGGCAACGAGCAGTACTTC. It encodes CASPLFRGNEQYF.

Ten or more counts support this clonotype. The J gene is TRBJ1-1, the V gene TRBV25-1, with 9 bases matching TRBD1. V was clipped by 2 bases and J by 0 bases; unmatched bases: 4. Germline CDR1 MGHDK, CDR2 SYGVNS. The CDR3 is 16 amino acids. The CDR3 region is CASSEGQGLVNTEAFF. CDR3 sequence (DNA): TGTGCCAGCAGTGAAGGACAGGGGTTGGTGAACACTGAAGCTTTCTTT.

The chain couples TRBV7-9 to TRBJ2-7, with D possibly matching TRBD2 (6 bases). CDR1 is SEHNR, CDR2 FQNEAQ, per germline (reference sequence). The length of the CDR3 is 16 residues. V was shortened by 5 bases and J by 9 bases, with 26 bases between the two germline ends. Here the CDR3 reads CASSPASAGPRHAQYF. The CDR3 nucleotides read TGTGCCAGCAGCCCAGCCTCGGCGGGACCTCGACACGCGCAGTACTTC.

The chain combines TRBV18 with TRBJ2-2; D not resolved. The CDR3 covers 13 residues. CDR1 and CDR2 (germline): KGHSH, LQKENI. Trimming stripped 0 bases from V and 4 bases from J, with 3 bases between. In nucleotides, the CDR3 is TGTGCCAGCTCACCACCGATCACCGGGGAGCTGTTTTTT. This translates into CASSPPITGELFF. The variable domain in full, completed from reference TRBV18 and TRBJ2-2, reads NAGVMQNPRHLVRRRGQEARLRCSPMKGHSHVYWYRQLPEEGLKFMVYLQKENIIDESGMPKERFSAEFPKEGPSILRIQQVVRGDSAAYFCASSPPITGELFFGEGSRLTVL.

V is TRBV11-3 and J is TRBJ2-7, with D possibly matching TRBD1 (6 bases). CDR3 length equals 12 residues. Per germline, CDR1 SGHNT and CDR2 YENEEA. The V gene lost 4 bases and the J gene lost 6 bases, with 10 bases spanning the gap. CDR3 DNA sequence: TGTGCCAGCAGCTCAGGGGAGAGCGAGCAGTACTTC. Translating gives CASSSGESEQYF.